One and the same sample provided the 10 T cell receptor beta chains below, sequenced in a study of regulatory T cells in long-lasting Graves disease. HTBI primers from iRepertoire and Arm-PCR of CDR3 regions yielded the TCR beta libraries. Each CDR3 protein gets one entry after TCRdb re-called the multiplex PCR reads with MiXCR. This table holds roughly 420,000 distinct CDR3 sequences, about a sixth found once. Time point of the sample: newly diagnosed GD, antithyroid drugs for less than 3 months. From PBMCs, RNA was extracted and then used to make the TCR library. This same sample was also taken into another study, of T cells in Graves' hyperthyroidism and ophthalmopathy.

Source: peripheral blood mononuclear cells (PBMCs), taken at new diagnosis, from a patient treated with antithyroid drugs. Receptors were obtained from a young woman with Graves disease.

This clonotype was observed a handful of times. CDR3 DNA sequence: TGTGCCAGCAGCGCGACAGGGGGAATTACTGAAGCTTTCTTT. Protein sequence: CASSATGGITEAFF. V and J are TRBV9 and TRBJ1-1; TRBD1 aligns across 9 bases. The CDR3 extends over 14 amino acids. CDR1 SGDLS and CDR2 YYNGEE come from the germline V gene. Trimming took 3 bases from V and 5 from J; bases not matched to a gene: 5.

The chain uses TRBV28 and TRBJ1-3; a possible D gene is TRBD1 (6 bases). CDR3 length: 14 residues. The germline gives CDR1 MDHEN, CDR2 SYDVKM. The V gene lost 2 bases and the J gene lost 4 bases, with 9 bases spanning the gap. As DNA, the CDR3 is TGTGCCAGCAGTTTAACAGGGACCGGAAACACCATATATTTT. Translation gives CASSLTGTGNTIYF. The complete variable domain, with remaining parts taken from reference TRBV28 and TRBJ1-3, reads DVKVTQSSRYLVKRTGEKVFLECVQDMDHENMFWYRQDPGLGLRLIYFSYDVKMKEKGDIPEGYSVSREKKERFSLILESASTNQTSMYLCASSLTGTGNTIYFGEGSWLTVV.

The sample holds many counts of this clonotype. The chain is built from TRBV2 and TRBJ2-2; possible D gene TRBD1, 5 bases. Trimming pared 1 base from V and 6 bases from J, leaving 9 bases between. Looked up from germline, CDR1 is SNHLY and CDR2 is FYNNEI. The CDR3 contains 14 residues. The CDR3 DNA is TGTGCCAGCAGTGAAGAAGGGGTAGCCGGGGAGCTGTTTTTT. Encoded protein: CASSEEGVAGELFF.

This clonotype has a count of ten or more. The rearrangement links TRBV29-1 to TRBJ2-1; 10 nucleotides match TRBD1. In germline, CDR1 is SQVTM, CDR2 ANQGSEA. V gave up 5 bases and J gave up 6 bases; unmatched junction bases: 10. The CDR3 sequence is 15 residues long. The CDR3 here is CSVHSGQGVFNEQFF. In nucleotides, the CDR3 is TGCAGCGTTCACTCCGGACAGGGGGTTTTCAATGAGCAGTTCTTC.

This clonotype has just a few counts. The J gene is TRBJ2-2, the V gene TRBV7-3; D is ambiguous. Germline V CDR1 and CDR2: SGHTA, FQGTGA. The CDR3 is 15 residues long. V lost 2 bases to trimming and J lost 4 bases, with 11 bases between them. The CDR3 protein is CASSLVAASTGELFF. DNA for the CDR3: TGTGCCAGCAGCTTAGTAGCAGCGTCCACCGGGGAGCTGTTTTTT.

This clonotype was found many times. The junction departs from the called germline gene at one end, perhaps through a read error. The V gene is TRBV5-1, the J gene TRBJ1-4, with D perhaps TRBD1 (6 bases). This CDR3 region has 14 residues. Per germline, CDR1 SGHRS and CDR2 YFSETQ. CDR3 protein: CASSEGQGREKLFF. The CDR3 DNA follows: TGTGCCAGCAGTGAAGGGCAGGGGAGGGAAAAACTGTTTTTT.

The rearrangement joins TRBV2 to TRBJ1-1; D is uncertain. Germline values: CDR1 SNHLY, CDR2 FYNNEI. The ends were cut back, 6 bases at V and 1 base at J, with 12 bases in the middle. The CDR3 runs 14 residues. CDR3 loop: CASSQLTSNTEAFF. CDR3 DNA sequence: TGTGCCAGCAGCCAGCTGACATCGAACACTGAAGCTTTCTTT.

Ten or more counts support this clonotype. J is TRBJ2-1 and V is TRBV24-1; possibly TRBD1 or TRBD2 for D (5 bases each). The CDR3 contains 14 residues. CDR1 and CDR2 from the germline V gene are KGHDR and SFDVKD. V was clipped by 1 base and J by 10 bases, with 13 bases between them. The CDR3 here is CATSDLGTGSEQFF. CDR3 nucleotide sequence: TGTGCCACCAGTGATTTAGGGACCGGTTCCGAGCAGTTCTTC.

This clonotype was seen many times. V is TRBV28 and J is TRBJ2-2; TRBD2 aligns across 9 bases. Germline values: CDR1 MDHEN, CDR2 SYDVKM. J gave up 5 bases and V 1 base, and 17 bases lay outside the gene matches. CDR3 length: 20 amino acids. DNA of the CDR3: TGTGCCAGCAGTTTATCTCTGTCGTCTGGCGGGAGGGCAAGGACCGGGGAGCTGTTTTTT. It specifies CASSLSLSSGGRARTGELFF.

The V gene is TRBV6-1, the J gene TRBJ1-2; 9 bases are a match to TRBD1. V shed 5 bases, J shed 7 bases, and the junction held 5 bases outside the gene matches. The V gene's germline CDR1 is MNHNS and CDR2 SASEGT. This CDR3 has 13 residues. For the CDR3, the DNA is TGTGCCAGCAGTCCGCCGACAGGGGGTGGCTACACCTTC. Residues: CASSPPTGGGYTF.